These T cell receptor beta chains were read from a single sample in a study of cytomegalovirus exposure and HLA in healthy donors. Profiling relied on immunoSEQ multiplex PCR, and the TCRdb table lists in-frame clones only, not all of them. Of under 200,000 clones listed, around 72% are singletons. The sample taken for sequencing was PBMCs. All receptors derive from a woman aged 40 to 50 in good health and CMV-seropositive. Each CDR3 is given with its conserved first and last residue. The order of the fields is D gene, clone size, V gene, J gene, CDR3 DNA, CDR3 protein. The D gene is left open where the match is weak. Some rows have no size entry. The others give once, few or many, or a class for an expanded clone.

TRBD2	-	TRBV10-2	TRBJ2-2	TGCGCCAGCAGTCCAGCTAGCGGGGGGGCCGGGGAGCTGTTTTTT	CASSPASGGAGELFF
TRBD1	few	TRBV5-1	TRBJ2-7	TGCGCCAGCAGCCTATCGACAGGGGCCTACGAGCAGTACTTC	CASSLSTGAYEQYF
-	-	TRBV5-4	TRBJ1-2	TGTGCCAGCAGCTTGGGAGCAGGATTGGACTATGGCTACACCTTC	CASSLGAGLDYGYTF
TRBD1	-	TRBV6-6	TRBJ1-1	TGTGCCAGCAGTCCAAACAGGGGAATGAACACTGAAGCTTTCTTT	CASSPNRGMNTEAFF
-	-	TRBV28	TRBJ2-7	TGTGCCAGCAGTTTATCCTGGAACAGGGAACCCGAGCAGTACTTC	CASSLSWNREPEQYF
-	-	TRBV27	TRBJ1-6	TGTGCCAGCGCCTCCGTGGGGGCAAATTCACCCCTCCACTTT	CASASVGANSPLHF
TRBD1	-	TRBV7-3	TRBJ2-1	TGTGCCAGCAGCATAGACAGGGGCCACAATGAGCAGTTCTTC	CASSIDRGHNEQFF
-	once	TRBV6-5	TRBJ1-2	TGTGCCAGCACACCCTCAGGGGAGAACTATGGCTACACCTTC	CASTPSGENYGYTF
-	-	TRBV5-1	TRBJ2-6	TGCGCCAGCAGCAGACAGAGTCAGTCCTCTGGGGCCAACGTCCTGACTTTC	CASSRQSQSSGANVLTF
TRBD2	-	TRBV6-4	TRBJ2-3	TGTGCCAGCAGTGACTTGGCGGGGGGAGGTGATACGCAGTATTTT	CASSDLAGGGDTQYF
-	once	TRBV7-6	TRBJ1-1	TGTGCCAGCAGCCGACCCCAGGGGCGATCTTACATGAACACTGAAGCTTTCTTT	CASSRPQGRSYMNTEAFF
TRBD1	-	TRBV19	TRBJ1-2	TGTGCCAGTAGTACCAGGACAGGGCGTCGTGGCTACACCTTC	CASSTRTGRRGYTF
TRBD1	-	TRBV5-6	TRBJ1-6	TGTGCCAGCAGTCGACAGGGACGTTCACCCCTCCACTTT	CASSRQGRSPLHF
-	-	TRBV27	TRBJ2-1	TGTGCCAGCAGCAGTACCCCACTAGACTACAATGAGCAGTTCTTC	CASSSTPLDYNEQFF
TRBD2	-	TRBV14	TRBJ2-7	TGTGCCAGCAGCCTCCCGATTGGGACTAGCCCTCCCTACGAGCAGTACTTC	CASSLPIGTSPPYEQYF
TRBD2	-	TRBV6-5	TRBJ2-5	TGTGCCAGCAGCCTTAGCGGGGGGAAACAAGAGACCCAGTACTTC	CASSLSGGKQETQYF
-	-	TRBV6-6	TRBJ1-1	TGTGCCAGCAGCCCTGACAGGCTCAACACTGAAGCTTTCTTT	CASSPDRLNTEAFF
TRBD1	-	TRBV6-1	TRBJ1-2	TGTGCCAGCAGTGAAGTGGGGACAGAATTGTATGGCTACACCTTC	CASSEVGTELYGYTF
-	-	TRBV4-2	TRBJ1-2	TGTGCCAGCAGCCAAGCGGTATCGGGGAACTATGGCTACACCTTC	CASSQAVSGNYGYTF
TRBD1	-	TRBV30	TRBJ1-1	TGTGCCTGGAGTCCCAGTCAGGGGGTAGGAACTGAAGCTTTCTTT	CAWSPSQGVGTEAFF
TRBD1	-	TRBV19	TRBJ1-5	TGTGCCAGTTGGGACAGGTTGATCAATCAGCCCCAGCATTTT	CASWDRLINQPQHF
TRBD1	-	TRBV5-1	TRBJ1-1	TGCGCCAGCAGCTGGAGGGACAGTTACACTGAAGCTTTCTTT	CASSWRDSYTEAFF
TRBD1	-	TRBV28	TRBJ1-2	TGTGCCAGCAGTTTTACCCGGGACAGAAAAAACTATGGCTACACCTTC	CASSFTRDRKNYGYTF
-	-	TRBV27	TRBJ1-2	TGTGCCAGCAGTTTAGGCCAGGGGTTGTTAGGTGGCTACACCTTC	CASSLGQGLLGGYTF
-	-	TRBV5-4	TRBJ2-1	TGTGCCAGCAGTCGGAGGGTCGATGAGCAGTTCTTC	CASSRRVDEQFF
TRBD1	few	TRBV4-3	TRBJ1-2	TGCGCCAGCAGCCAAGGGACAGGGGGCGCGTATGGCTACACCTTC	CASSQGTGGAYGYTF
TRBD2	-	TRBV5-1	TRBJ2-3	TGCGCCAGCAGCACCGCGGGGGACCGCACAGATACGCAGTATTTT	CASSTAGDRTDTQYF
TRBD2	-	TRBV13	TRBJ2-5	TGTGCCAGCAGCTTATACCCTAGCGGGGGAAAAGAGACCCAGTACTTC	CASSLYPSGGKETQYF
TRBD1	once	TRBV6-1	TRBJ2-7	TGTGCCAGCAGTGAAGGGGGACAGTACTACGAGCAGTACTTC	CASSEGGQYYEQYF
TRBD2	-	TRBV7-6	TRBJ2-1	TGTGCCAGCAGCTTAACCGGGGGGACTAACAATGAGCAGTTCTTC	CASSLTGGTNNEQFF
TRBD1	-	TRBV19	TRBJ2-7	TGTGCCAGTAGAAAAGGACAGGGCGCCTACGAGCAGTACTTC	CASRKGQGAYEQYF
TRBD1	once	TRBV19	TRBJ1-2	TGTGCCAGTAGTACCGCTACAGGGGGCGGGGGCTACACCTTC	CASSTATGGGGYTF
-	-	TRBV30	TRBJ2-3	TGTGCCTGGAGTGTCGGCCGGCAAGCGAGCACAGATACGCAGTATTTT	CAWSVGRQASTDTQYF
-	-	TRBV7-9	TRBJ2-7	TGTGCCAGCAGCGGTACCGGGACTCACTCCTACGAGCAGTACTTC	CASSGTGTHSYEQYF
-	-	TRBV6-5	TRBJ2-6	TGTGCCAGCAGTTTATCAGGGACTGGGGCCAACGTCCTGACTTTC	CASSLSGTGANVLTF
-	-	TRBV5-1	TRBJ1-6	TGCGCCAGCAGCTTGGGTGAGTATTCACCCCTCCACTTT	CASSLGEYSPLHF
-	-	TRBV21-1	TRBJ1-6	TGTGCCAGCAGTTATGAGAGCTCCTATAATTCACCCCTCCACTTT	CASSYESSYNSPLHF
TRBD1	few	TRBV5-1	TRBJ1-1	TGCGCCAGCAGCTTACAGGGGACGAACACTGAAGCTTTCTTT	CASSLQGTNTEAFF
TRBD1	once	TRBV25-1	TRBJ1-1	TGTGCCAGCTCCGACAGGGGGCCTGAAGCTTTCTTT	CASSDRGPEAFF
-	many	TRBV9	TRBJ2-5	TGTGCCAGCAGCGTAGCCAGGGGAGAGACCCAGTACTTC	CASSVARGETQYF
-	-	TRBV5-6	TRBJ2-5	TGTGCCAGCAGCTATGGACAGCAAGAGACCCAGTACTTC	CASSYGQQETQYF
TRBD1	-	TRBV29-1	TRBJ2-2	TGCAGCGTTATACAGGGGACCGGGGAGCTGTTTTTT	CSVIQGTGELFF
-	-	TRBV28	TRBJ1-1	TGTGCCAGCAGCCACCTCGGGACTGGGCCTGAAGCTTTCTTT	CASSHLGTGPEAFF
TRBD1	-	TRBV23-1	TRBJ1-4	TGCGCCAGCAGTCCGGCAACAGGGGATCGGATGCAGGGTGAAAAACTGTTTTTT	CASSPATGDRMQGEKLFF
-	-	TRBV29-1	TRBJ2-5	TGCAGTGTGGGCGGCGGGAACCAAGAGACCCAGTACTTC	CSVGGGNQETQYF
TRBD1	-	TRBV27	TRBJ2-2	TGTGCCAGCAGACTTTGGACAGGTGGTATGGCTGGGGAGCTGTTTTTT	CASRLWTGGMAGELFF
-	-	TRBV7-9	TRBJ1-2	TGTGCCAGCAGCTTAGATGGGGAGGGAATCGGCTACACCTTC	CASSLDGEGIGYTF
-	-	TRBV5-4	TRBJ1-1	TGTGCCAGCAGCCATCAAAACAGAAACACTGAAGCTTTCTTT	CASSHQNRNTEAFF
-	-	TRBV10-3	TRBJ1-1	TGTGCCATCAGTGATGACAACATAAAAAGAGCTTTCTTT	CAISDDNIKRAFF
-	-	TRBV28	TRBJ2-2	TGTGCCATACAGGGTGTCGGGGAGCTGTTTTTT	CAIQGVGELFF
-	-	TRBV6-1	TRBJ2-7	TGTGCCAGCAAAGGCGGAGGGACCCGACTCTACGAGCAGTACTTC	CASKGGGTRLYEQYF
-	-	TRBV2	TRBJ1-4	TGTGCCAGCATCACGGCCGCCGGGGGTGAAAAACTGTTTTTT	CASITAAGGEKLFF
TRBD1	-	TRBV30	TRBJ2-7	TGTGCCTGGACAGGGGGCTTCTACGAGCAGTACTTC	CAWTGGFYEQYF